These T cell receptor beta chains were read from a single sample in a study of blood T cells in healthy people across ages. TCRdb reprocessed the 5' RACE reads via MiXCR and lists one record per CDR3 protein. The sample records approximately 850,000 distinct CDR3 sequences, around 43% being singletons. Sequencing was performed on blood. The receptors were sampled from a man between 60 and 75 years old in good health. CDR3s include the opening cysteine and the closing phenylalanine or tryptophan. Each record gives: J gene, clone size, V gene, CDR3 protein. Only part of the rows carry a size: once, few, many, or a class if the clone is expanded.

TRBJ2-1 | few | TRBV6-4 | CASSPSSNSGEQFF
TRBJ2-1 | many | TRBV6-2/TRBV6-3 | CASRLTSVDEQFF
TRBJ2-5 | few | TRBV4-1 | CASSQEWWETQYF
TRBJ2-5 | few | TRBV11-2 | CASSEDSSETQYF
TRBJ2-7 | . | TRBV11-2 | CASSLFSGASLNRSYEQYF
TRBJ2-3 | few | TRBV6-5 | CASRLAGGLDTQYF
TRBJ2-3 | few | TRBV20-1 | CSAEALLAGSTDTQYF
TRBJ2-1 | few | TRBV29-1 | CSPHGIEQFF
TRBJ2-5 | few | TRBV5-1 | CASKLGTAAETQYF
TRBJ1-1 | . | TRBV7-9 | CASSLIRDRGTEAFF
TRBJ1-2 | . | TRBV7-9 | CASSLGPHYGYTF
. | . | TRBV11-2 | CASSSPAGTSFLETQYF
TRBJ2-1 | few | TRBV6-5 | CASSKTGGLSDEQFF
TRBJ1-5 | . | TRBV3-1 | CASSQAPDQPQHF
TRBJ2-1 | . | TRBV7-2 | CASSLLGLADNEQFF
TRBJ2-1 | . | TRBV6-2/TRBV6-3 | CASSYYRDGSRFF
TRBJ2-5 | . | TRBV10-2 | CASSEFTSGAKETQYF
TRBJ2-1 | . | TRBV7-9 | CASSWEDSYNEQFF
TRBJ2-3 | few | TRBV10-3 | CAISVAGDTDTQYF
TRBJ1-5 | . | TRBV29-1 | CSVGTTGANQPQHF
TRBJ2-5 | . | TRBV11-2 | CASRRRETQYF
TRBJ2-7 | . | TRBV2 | CASRGGTAYEQYF
TRBJ2-5 | few | TRBV11-2 | CASSLVVEGTQYF
TRBJ2-6 | . | TRBV6-1 | CASSNRGRRSSGANVLTF
TRBJ1-1 | . | TRBV30 | CAWSHGQTNTEAFF
TRBJ1-2 | . | TRBV7-2 | CASSLARGSNYGYTF
TRBJ1-1 | . | TRBV7-2 | CASRTGQFTEAFF
TRBJ2-7 | . | TRBV11-3 | CASSLEIDRKAYEQYF
TRBJ1-1 | . | TRBV3-1 | CASSFRDRVNTEAFF
TRBJ2-7 | few | TRBV12-5 | CASGLGQGTYEQYF
TRBJ2-4 | many | TRBV7-3 | CASSFRGSAKNIQYF
TRBJ2-3 | few | TRBV6-2/TRBV6-3 | CASRRDSAATDTQYF
TRBJ2-5 | few | TRBV7-2 | CASSWGQPETQYF
TRBJ2-7 | . | TRBV20-1 | CSATRDRESYEQYF
TRBJ2-3 | . | TRBV7-3 | CASASARPDTQYF
TRBJ2-7 | . | TRBV27 | CASSLDWRGLDEQYF
TRBJ2-3 | . | TRBV5-8 | CASSPTLSTGDTQYF
TRBJ1-4 | . | TRBV7-2 | CASRHSARAREKLFF
TRBJ2-7 | many | TRBV3-1 | CASSQGAVYEQYF
TRBJ2-7 | . | TRBV4-1 | CASSPGQAAYEQYF
TRBJ2-1 | . | TRBV18 | CASSPQGNSEQFF
TRBJ2-1 | few | TRBV4-3 | CASSHRSWYYNEQFF
TRBJ2-5 | . | TRBV11-2 | CASSFGGLPQETQYF
TRBJ1-6 | few | TRBV4-3 | CASSQDMVNSPLHF
TRBJ1-5 | . | TRBV4-3 | CASSQVFSGRQPQHF
TRBJ1-1 | . | TRBV5-1 | CASSFSEGTEAFF
TRBJ2-5 | once | TRBV29-1 | CSVPQGQETQYF
TRBJ2-2 | . | TRBV2 | CASKLGQVALNTGELFF
TRBJ2-1 | few | TRBV7-9 | CASSRQGHEQFF